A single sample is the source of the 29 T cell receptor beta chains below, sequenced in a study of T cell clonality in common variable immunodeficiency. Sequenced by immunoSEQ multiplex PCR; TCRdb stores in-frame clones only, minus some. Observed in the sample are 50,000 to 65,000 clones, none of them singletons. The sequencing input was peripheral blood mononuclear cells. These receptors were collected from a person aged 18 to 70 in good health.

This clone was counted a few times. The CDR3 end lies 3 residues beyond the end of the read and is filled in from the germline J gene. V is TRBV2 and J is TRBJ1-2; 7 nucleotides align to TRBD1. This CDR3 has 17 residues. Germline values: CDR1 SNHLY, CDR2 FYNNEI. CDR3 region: CASSDGRRGQRADTYTF. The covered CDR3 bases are TGTGCCAGCAGTGATGGGAGGAGGGGGCAGCGCGCAGATACC.

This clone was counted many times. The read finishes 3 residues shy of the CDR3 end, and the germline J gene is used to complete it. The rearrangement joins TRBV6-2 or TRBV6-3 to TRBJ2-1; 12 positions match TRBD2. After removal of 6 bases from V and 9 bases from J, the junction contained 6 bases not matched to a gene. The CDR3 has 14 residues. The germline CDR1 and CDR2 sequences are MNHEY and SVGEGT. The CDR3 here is CASRRTSGASEQFF. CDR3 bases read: TGTGCCAGCAGGCGGACTAGCGGGGCCAGTGAG.

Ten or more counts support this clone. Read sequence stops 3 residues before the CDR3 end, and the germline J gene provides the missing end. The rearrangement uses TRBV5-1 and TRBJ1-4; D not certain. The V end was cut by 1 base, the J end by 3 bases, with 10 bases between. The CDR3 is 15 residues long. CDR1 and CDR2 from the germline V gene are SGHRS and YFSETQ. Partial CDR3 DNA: TGCGCCAGCAGCTTGACTCTGTCTCCTAATGAAAAA. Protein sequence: CASSLTLSPNEK. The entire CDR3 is CASSLTLSPNEKLFF.

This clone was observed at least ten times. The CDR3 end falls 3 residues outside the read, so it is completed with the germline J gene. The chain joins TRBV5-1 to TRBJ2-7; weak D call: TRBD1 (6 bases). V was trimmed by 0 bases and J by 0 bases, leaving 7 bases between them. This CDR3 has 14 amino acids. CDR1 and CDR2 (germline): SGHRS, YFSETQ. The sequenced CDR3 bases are TGCGCCAGCAGCTTGGGGACAGCCTCCTACGAG. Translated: CASSLGTASYE. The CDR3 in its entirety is CASSLGTASYEQYF.

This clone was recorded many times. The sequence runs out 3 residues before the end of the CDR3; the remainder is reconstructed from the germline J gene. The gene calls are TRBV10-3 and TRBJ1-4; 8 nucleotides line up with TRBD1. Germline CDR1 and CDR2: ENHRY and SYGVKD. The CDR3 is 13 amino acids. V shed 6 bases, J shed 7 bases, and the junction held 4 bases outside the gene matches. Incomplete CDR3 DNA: TGTGCCATCAGGGGAGGACAGGGTGAAAAA. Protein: CAIRGGQGEK. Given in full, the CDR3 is CAIRGGQGEKLFF.

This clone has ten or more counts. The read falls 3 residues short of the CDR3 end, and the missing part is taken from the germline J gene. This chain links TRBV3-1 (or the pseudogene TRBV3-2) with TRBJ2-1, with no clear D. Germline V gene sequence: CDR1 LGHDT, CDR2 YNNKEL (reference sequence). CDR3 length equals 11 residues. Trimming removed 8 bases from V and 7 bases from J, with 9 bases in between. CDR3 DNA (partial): TGTGCCAGCTCCGTCCGGAATGAG. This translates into CASSVRNE. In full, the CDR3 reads CASSVRNEQFF.

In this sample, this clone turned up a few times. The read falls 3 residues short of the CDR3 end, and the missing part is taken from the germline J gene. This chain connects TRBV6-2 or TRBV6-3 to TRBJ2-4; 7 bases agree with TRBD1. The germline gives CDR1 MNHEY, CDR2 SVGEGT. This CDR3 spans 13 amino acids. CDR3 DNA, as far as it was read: TGTGCCAGCAGTTACGGGACAGTCTATGGT. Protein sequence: CASSYGTVYG. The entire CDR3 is CASSYGTVYGQYF.

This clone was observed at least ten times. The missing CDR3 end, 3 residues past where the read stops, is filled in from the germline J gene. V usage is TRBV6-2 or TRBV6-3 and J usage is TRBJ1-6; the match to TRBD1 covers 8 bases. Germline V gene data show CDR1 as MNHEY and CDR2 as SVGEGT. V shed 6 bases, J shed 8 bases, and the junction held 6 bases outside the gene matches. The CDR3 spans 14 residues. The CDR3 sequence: CASSRGTGHSPLHF. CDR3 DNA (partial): TGTGCCAGCAGCCGAGGGACAGGCCATTCACCC.

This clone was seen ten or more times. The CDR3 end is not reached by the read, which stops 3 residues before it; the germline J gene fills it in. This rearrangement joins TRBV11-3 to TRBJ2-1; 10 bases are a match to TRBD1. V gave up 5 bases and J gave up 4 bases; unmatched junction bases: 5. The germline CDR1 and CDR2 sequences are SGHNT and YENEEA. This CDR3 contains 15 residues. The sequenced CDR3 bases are TGTGCCAGCAGCCGCGGGGACAGGGGATACAATGAG. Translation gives CASSRGDRGYNE. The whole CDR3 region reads CASSRGDRGYNEQFF.

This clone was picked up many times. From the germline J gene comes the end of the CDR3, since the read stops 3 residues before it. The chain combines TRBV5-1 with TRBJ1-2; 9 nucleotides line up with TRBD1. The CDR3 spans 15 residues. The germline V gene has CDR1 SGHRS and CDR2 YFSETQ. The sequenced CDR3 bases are TGCGCCAGCAGTATAAACCTTGGGACAGGGATAGGC. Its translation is CASSINLGTGIG. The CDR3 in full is CASSINLGTGIGYTF.

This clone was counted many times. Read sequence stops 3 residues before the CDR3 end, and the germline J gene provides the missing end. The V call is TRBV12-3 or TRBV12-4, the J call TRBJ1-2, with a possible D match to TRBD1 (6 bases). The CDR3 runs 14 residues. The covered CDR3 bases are TGTGCCAGCAGTTTACAGGGGTACCCCTGGGGC. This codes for CASSLQGYPWG. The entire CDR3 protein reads CASSLQGYPWGYTF.

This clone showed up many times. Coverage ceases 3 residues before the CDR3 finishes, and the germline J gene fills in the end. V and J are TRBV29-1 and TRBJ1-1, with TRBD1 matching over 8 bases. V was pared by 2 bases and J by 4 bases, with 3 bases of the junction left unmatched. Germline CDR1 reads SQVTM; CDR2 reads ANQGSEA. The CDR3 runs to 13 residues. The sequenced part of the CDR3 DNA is TGCAGCGTTGAACGTCAGGGGGCCACTGAA. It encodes CSVERQGATE. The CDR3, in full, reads CSVERQGATEAFF.

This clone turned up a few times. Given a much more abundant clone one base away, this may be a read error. The CDR3 sequence: CASSVGGFGANVLFF. The covered CDR3 bases are TGTGCCAGCAGCGTCGGAGGGTTTGGGGCCAACGTA. The rearrangement joins TRBV7-2 to TRBJ1-4; weak D call: TRBD1 (5 bases). The missing CDR3 end, 3 residues past where the read stops, is filled in from the germline J gene. This CDR3 is 15 amino acids long. Germline lookup yields CDR1 SGHTA and CDR2 FQGNSA. The full variable domain, rest sourced from reference TRBV7-2 and TRBJ1-4, is GAGVSQSPSNKVTEKGKDVELRCDPISGHTALYWYRQSLGQGLEFLIYFQGNSAPDKSGLPSDRFSAERTGGSVSTLTIQRTQQEDSAVYLCASSVGGFGANVLFFGSGTQLSVL.

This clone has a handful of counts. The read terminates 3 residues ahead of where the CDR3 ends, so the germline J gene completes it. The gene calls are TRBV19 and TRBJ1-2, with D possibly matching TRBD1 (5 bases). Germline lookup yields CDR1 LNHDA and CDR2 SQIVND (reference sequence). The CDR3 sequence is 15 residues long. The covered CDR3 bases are TGTGCCAGTAGTCCTACTCCTGACAGCTCCTACGAC. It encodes CASSPTPDSSYD. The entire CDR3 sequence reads CASSPTPDSSYDYTF.

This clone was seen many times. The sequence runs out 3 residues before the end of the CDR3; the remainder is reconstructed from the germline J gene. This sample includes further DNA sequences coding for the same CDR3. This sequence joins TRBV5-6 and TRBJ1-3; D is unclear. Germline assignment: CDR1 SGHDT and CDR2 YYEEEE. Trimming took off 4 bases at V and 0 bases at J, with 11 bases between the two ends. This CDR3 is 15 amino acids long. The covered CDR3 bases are TGTGCCAGCAGCCTCCGGACTCCCTCTGGAAACACC. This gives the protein CASSLRTPSGNT. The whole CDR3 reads CASSLRTPSGNTIYF.

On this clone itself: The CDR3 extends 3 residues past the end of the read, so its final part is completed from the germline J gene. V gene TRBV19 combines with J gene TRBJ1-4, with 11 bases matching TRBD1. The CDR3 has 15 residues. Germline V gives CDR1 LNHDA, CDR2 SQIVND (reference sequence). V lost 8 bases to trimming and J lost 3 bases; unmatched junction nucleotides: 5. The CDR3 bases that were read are TGTGCCAGTCGGGACAGGGGGGTCGCTAATGAAAAA. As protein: CASRDRGVANEK. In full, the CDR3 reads CASRDRGVANEKLFF.

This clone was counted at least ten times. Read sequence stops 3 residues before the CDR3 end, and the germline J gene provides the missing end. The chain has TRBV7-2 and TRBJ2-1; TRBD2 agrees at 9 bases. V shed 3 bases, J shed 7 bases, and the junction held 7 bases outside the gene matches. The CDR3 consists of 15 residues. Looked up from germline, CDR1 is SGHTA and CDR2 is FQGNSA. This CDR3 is CASSLEAGGGNEQFF. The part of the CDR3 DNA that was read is TGTGCCAGCAGCTTGGAAGCGGGAGGAGGTAATGAG.

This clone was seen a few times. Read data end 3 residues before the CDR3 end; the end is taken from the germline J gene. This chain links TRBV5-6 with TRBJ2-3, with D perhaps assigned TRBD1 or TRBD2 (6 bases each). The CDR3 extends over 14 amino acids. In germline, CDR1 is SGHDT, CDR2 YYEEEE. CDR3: CASSFGGDNQPQYF. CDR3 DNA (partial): TGTGCCAGCAGCTTTGGAGGGGACAATCAGCCG.

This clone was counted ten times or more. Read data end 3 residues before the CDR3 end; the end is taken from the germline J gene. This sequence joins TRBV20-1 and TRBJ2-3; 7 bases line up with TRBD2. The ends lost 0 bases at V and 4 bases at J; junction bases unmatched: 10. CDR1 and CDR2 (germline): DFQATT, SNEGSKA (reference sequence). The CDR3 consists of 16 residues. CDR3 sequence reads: CSARDPLLAGADTQYF. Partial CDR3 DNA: TGCAGTGCTAGAGATCCACTCCTCGCGGGGGCAGATACG.

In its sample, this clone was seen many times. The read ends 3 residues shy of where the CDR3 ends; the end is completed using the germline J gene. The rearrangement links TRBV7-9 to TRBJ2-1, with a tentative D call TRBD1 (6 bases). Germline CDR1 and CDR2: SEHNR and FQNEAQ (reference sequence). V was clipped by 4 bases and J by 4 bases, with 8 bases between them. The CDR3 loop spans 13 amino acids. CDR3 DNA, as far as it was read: TGTGCCAGCAGCTCGACAGGTTACAATGAG. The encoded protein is CASSSTGYNE. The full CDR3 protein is CASSSTGYNEQFF.

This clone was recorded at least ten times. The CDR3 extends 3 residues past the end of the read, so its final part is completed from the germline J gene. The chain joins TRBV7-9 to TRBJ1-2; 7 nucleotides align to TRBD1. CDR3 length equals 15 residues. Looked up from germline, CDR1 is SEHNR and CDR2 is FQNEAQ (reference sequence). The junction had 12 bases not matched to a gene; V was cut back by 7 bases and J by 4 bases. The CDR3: CASTVLQGKGYGYTF. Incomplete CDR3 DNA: TGTGCCAGCACCGTGTTACAGGGGAAAGGCTATGGC.

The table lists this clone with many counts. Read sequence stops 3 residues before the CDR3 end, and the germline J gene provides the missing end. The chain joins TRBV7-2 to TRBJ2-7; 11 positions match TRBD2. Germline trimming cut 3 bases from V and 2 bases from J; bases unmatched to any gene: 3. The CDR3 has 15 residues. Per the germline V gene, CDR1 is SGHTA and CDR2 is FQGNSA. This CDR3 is CASSFLAGGAYEQYF. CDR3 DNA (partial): TGTGCCAGCAGCTTCCTAGCGGGAGGTGCCTACGAG.

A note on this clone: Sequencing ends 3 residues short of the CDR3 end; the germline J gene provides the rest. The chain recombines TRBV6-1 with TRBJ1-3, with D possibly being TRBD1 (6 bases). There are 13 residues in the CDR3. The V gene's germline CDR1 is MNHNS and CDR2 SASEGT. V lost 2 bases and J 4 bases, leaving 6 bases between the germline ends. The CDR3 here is CASSEQGGNTIYF. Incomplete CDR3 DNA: TGTGCCAGCAGTGAACAGGGGGGAAACACC.

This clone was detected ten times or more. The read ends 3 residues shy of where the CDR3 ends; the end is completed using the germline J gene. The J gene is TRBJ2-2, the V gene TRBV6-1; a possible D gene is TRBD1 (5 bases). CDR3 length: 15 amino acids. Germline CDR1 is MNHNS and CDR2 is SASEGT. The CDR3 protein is CASSVYPGPNEKLFF. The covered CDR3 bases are TGTGCCAGCAGTGTTTATCCAGGGCCTAATGAAAAG.

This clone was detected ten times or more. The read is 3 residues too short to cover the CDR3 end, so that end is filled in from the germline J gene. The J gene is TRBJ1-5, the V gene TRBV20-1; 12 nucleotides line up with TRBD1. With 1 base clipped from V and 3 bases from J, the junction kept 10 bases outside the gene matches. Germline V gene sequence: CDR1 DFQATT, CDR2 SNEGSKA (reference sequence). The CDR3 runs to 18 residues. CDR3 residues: CSARGGQGAAWDNQPQHF. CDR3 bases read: TGCAGTGCTAGAGGGGGACAGGGGGCGGCGTGGGACAATCAGCCC.

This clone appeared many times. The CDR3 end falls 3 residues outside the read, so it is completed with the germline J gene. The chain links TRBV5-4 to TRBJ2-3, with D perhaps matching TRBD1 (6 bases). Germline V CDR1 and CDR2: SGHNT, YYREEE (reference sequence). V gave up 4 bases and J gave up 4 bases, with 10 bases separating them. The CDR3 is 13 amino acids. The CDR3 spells CASSGSGADTQYF. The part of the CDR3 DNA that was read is TGTGCCAGCAGCGGTTCAGGGGCAGATACG.

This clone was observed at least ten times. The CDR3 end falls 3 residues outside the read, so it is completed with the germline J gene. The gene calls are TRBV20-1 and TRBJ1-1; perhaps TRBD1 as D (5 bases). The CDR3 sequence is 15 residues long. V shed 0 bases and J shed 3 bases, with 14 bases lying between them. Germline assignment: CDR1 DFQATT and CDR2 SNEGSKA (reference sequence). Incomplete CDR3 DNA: TGCAGTGCTAGAGATGAAGCAGGGAGAGACACTGAA. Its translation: CSARDEAGRDTE. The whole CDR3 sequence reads CSARDEAGRDTEAFF.

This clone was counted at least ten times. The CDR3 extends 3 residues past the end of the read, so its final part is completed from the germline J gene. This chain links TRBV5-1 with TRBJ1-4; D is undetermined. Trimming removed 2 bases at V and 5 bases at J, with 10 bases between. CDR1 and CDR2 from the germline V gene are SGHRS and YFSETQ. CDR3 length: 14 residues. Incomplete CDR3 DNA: TGCGCCAGCAGCTTAGGGAGCGGAAATGAAAAA. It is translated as CASSLGSGNEK. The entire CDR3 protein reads CASSLGSGNEKLFF.

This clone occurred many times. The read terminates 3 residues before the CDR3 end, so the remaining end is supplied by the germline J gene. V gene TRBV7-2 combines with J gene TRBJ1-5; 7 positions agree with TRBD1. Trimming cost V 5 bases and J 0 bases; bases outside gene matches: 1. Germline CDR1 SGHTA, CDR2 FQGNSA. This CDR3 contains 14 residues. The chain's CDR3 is CASSRDSSNQPQHF. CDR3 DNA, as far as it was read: TGTGCCAGCAGCCGGGACAGTAGCAATCAGCCC.